Listed below are T cell receptor beta chains from one sample, sequenced in a study of T cell responses to AZD1222 COVID-19 vaccine. Clones were read by immunoSEQ multiplex PCR, and TCRdb kept only the in-frame ones, dropping some. The sample holds approximately 220,000 clones, about 93% seen once. Sequences were derived from peripheral blood, sampled on day 0 of MenACWY control vaccination. These receptors were collected from an adult in good health. Each CDR3 is given with its conserved first and last residue. D genes are given only for firm matches. A row's size may be missing; if present it is once, few, many or a size class.

j_gene,d_gene,len,v_gene,abundance,CDR3nt,CDR3aa
TRBJ1-2,-,13,TRBV12-3/TRBV12-4,-,TGTGCCAGCAGTTTAGGGAGAGAGTATGGCTACACCTTC,CASSLGREYGYTF
TRBJ2-2,TRBD2,13,TRBV12-3/TRBV12-4,-,TGTGCCAGCACCCACCGGGGGGCCGGGGAGCTGTTTTTT,CASTHRGAGELFF
TRBJ1-2,-,13,TRBV28,-,TGTGCCAGCAGTCGCGACACCCTCTATGGCTACACCTTC,CASSRDTLYGYTF
TRBJ2-2,-,16,TRBV5-4,-,TGTGCCAGCAGCCCCCAATTCGGCATGAACACCGGGGAGCTGTTTTTT,CASSPQFGMNTGELFF
TRBJ2-7,TRBD1,16,TRBV5-4,-,TGTGCCAGCAGCTTGGAAGGGACAGTCGGTTCCTACGAGCAGTACTTC,CASSLEGTVGSYEQYF
TRBJ2-2,-,14,TRBV25-1,-,TGTGCCAGCACCCGGGACGGAGACACCGGGGAGCTGTTTTTT,CASTRDGDTGELFF
TRBJ2-7,-,14,TRBV6-6,-,TGTGCCAGCAGTCGCCGGGACGGTGCCTACGAGCAGTACTTC,CASSRRDGAYEQYF
TRBJ1-1,-,14,TRBV5-4,once,TGTGCCAGCAGCTCGACGACGGCGAACACTGAAGCTTTCTTT,CASSSTTANTEAFF
TRBJ1-2,-,14,TRBV28,-,TGTGCCAGCAGTTTGGCGGGACCCCCCTATGGCTACACCTTC,CASSLAGPPYGYTF
TRBJ2-6,TRBD1,16,TRBV7-6,-,TGTGCCAGCAGCTTATACCCAGGGGGCGAGGCCAACGTCCTGACTTTC,CASSLYPGGEANVLTF
TRBJ1-3,-,15,TRBV7-9,-,TGTGCCAGCAGCCGAGGGCCAGGCTCTGGAAACACCATATATTTT,CASSRGPGSGNTIYF
TRBJ1-1,-,15,TRBV10-3,-,TGTGCCATCAGTGGAGGGGGACAACGAAACACTGAAGCTTTCTTT,CAISGGGQRNTEAFF
TRBJ1-2,-,12,TRBV19,-,TGTGCCAGTAGTAGCAGAAACTATGGCTACACCTTC,CASSSRNYGYTF
TRBJ1-1,-,13,TRBV5-4,-,TGTGCCAGCAGCTTGGTCGTGAACACTGAAGCTTTCTTT,CASSLVVNTEAFF
TRBJ1-3,-,15,TRBV19,-,TGTGCCAGTAGTATAAGTTGGGGGCCTGGAAACACCATATATTTT,CASSISWGPGNTIYF
TRBJ1-1,-,14,TRBV18,-,TGTGCCGCACACCAGTCGGGGGGGAACACTGAAGCTTTCTTT,CAAHQSGGNTEAFF
TRBJ1-2,-,13,TRBV6-5,-,TGTGCCAGCAGTTCTGGGCTGACGGGGGGCTACACCTTC,CASSSGLTGGYTF
TRBJ1-3,TRBD1,19,TRBV19,-,TGTGCCAGTAGTCCCCGGGACAGGCTCACCACCGGCTCTGGAAACACCATATATTTT,CASSPRDRLTTGSGNTIYF
TRBJ1-3,-,13,TRBV6-5,once,TGTGCCAGTCGCGCGCCGGGGCGAAACACCATATATTTT,CASRAPGRNTIYF
TRBJ1-2,-,15,TRBV5-6,-,TGTGCCAGCAGCTTGTACGAGACAAAGAGTTTCCGCTACACCTTC,CASSLYETKSFRYTF
TRBJ1-3,-,15,TRBV5-1,-,TGCGCCAGCAGCTTGGAAGGGGGTTCTGGAAACACCATATATTTT,CASSLEGGSGNTIYF
TRBJ2-7,-,14,TRBV18,-,TGTGCCAGCTCACCAGACGGTAGCTCCTACGAGCAGTACTTC,CASSPDGSSYEQYF
TRBJ1-4,-,14,TRBV30,-,TGTGCCTGGAACCTCGGGGGGGATAATGAAAAACTGTTTTTT,CAWNLGGDNEKLFF
TRBJ1-3,TRBD1,17,TRBV9,once,TGTGCCAGCAGCCCATGGGACAGGGGGCGTTCTGGAAACACCATATATTTT,CASSPWDRGRSGNTIYF
TRBJ1-2,-,16,TRBV7-8,-,TGTGCCAGCAGCCCACGCCCGGACGGACGTAACTATGGCTACACCTTC,CASSPRPDGRNYGYTF
TRBJ1-4,TRBD1,16,TRBV7-9,-,TGTGCCAGCAGCCCCCCACCGGGACAGACCTTTGGAAAACTGTTTTTT,CASSPPPGQTFGKLFF
TRBJ2-2,TRBD1,15,TRBV18,-,TGTGCCAGCTTGCGGCAGGGGGCGATGTCCGGGGAGCTGTTTTTT,CASLRQGAMSGELFF
TRBJ1-1,-,15,TRBV5-1,few,TGCGCCAGCAGTCGGGCGGGCCTAATTACCTCTGAAGCTTTCTTT,CASSRAGLITSEAFF
TRBJ2-6,TRBD1,18,TRBV15,-,TGTGCCACCAGCAGAGAGGCCAGGGGGCTCGCTGGGGCCAACGTCCTGACTTTC,CATSREARGLAGANVLTF
TRBJ1-1,-,14,TRBV4-1,-,TGCGCCAGCAGCCATACAGGGAAGGGCACTGAAGCTTTCTTT,CASSHTGKGTEAFF
TRBJ2-7,TRBD1,14,TRBV6-4,-,TGTGCCAGCAGATACCCGACAGGGTCATACGAGCAGTACTTC,CASRYPTGSYEQYF
TRBJ2-7,-,14,TRBV7-8,-,TGTGCCAGCAGTTTAGGGCAGGTCGCCTCCGAGCAGTACTTC,CASSLGQVASEQYF
TRBJ2-7,-,12,TRBV7-9,-,TGTGCCAGCAGCCCAGAACTCGGGGTGCAGTACTTC,CASSPELGVQYF
TRBJ2-7,-,15,TRBV4-1,-,TGCGCCAGCAGCCAAGATCCCGGTCAGTTATACGAGCAGTACTTC,CASSQDPGQLYEQYF
TRBJ2-2,TRBD1,15,TRBV3-1/TRBV3-2,-,TGTGCCAGCAGCCATAGGACAGGGGTCACCGGGGAGCTGTTTTTT,CASSHRTGVTGELFF
TRBJ1-2,-,15,TRBV30,once,TGTGCCTGGACCCGTCGGGCTGCACTCAACTATGGCTACACCTTC,CAWTRRAALNYGYTF
TRBJ2-1,-,14,TRBV28,-,TGTGCCAGCAGTTCTAAGGGGGTTGGCAATGAGCAGTTCTTC,CASSSKGVGNEQFF
TRBJ1-1,-,12,TRBV6-5,-,TGTGCCAGCAGTTACACCTTGGGGGAAGCTTTCTTT,CASSYTLGEAFF
TRBJ1-5,TRBD1,14,TRBV7-9,-,TGTGCCAGCAGCTTAACAGGGGAAAGCCAGCCCCAGCATTTT,CASSLTGESQPQHF
TRBJ1-5,TRBD1,12,TRBV6-5,-,TGTGCCAGCAGAGGGGGCAGCCAGCCCCAGCATTTT,CASRGGSQPQHF
TRBJ2-1,TRBD1,15,TRBV27,-,TGTGCCAGCAATTACGGACAGGGCCCCTACAATGAGCAGTTCTTC,CASNYGQGPYNEQFF
TRBJ1-1,-,15,TRBV6-5,-,TGTGCCAGCAGTTACTCGACGAAAGGAGCTTACCAAGCTTTCTTT,CASSYSTKGAYQAFF
TRBJ2-1,-,15,TRBV3-1/TRBV3-2,once,TGTGCCAGCAGCCCCCGGAGGGGGGCCTACAATGAGCAGTTCTTC,CASSPRRGAYNEQFF
TRBJ1-5,TRBD1,17,TRBV2,-,TGTGCCAGCAGTGAAGCAAGTGACAGGGCCCCCAATCAGCCCCAGCATTTT,CASSEASDRAPNQPQHF
TRBJ1-5,-,13,TRBV28,-,TGTGCCCTTAACAGGGCTTTGGGGGGGCCCCAGCATTTT,CALNRALGGPQHF
TRBJ2-2,-,16,TRBV7-2,-,TGTGCCAGCAGCCAAGTCTCTACAGCGAACACCGGGGAGCTGTTTTTT,CASSQVSTANTGELFF
TRBJ2-1,TRBD2,16,TRBV6-5,-,TGTGCCAGCAGTTTGAGCGGGGCCAGCTCCTACAATGAGCAGTTCTTC,CASSLSGASSYNEQFF
TRBJ1-1,-,14,TRBV4-1,-,TGCGCCAGCAGCCAAGAGGTGCAGGGGACTGAAGCTTTCTTT,CASSQEVQGTEAFF
TRBJ2-5,TRBD2,15,TRBV27,once,TGTGCCAGCAGTTGGGAGGGGCGGGAGAGGGAGACCCAGTACTTC,CASSWEGRERETQYF
TRBJ1-6,-,15,TRBV5-4,-,TGTGCCAGCAGCCCGGACCGGAGGTGGAATTCACCCCTCCACTTT,CASSPDRRWNSPLHF
TRBJ1-2,-,13,TRBV18,-,TGTGCCAGCTCAGCAGGGGAAGACTATGGCTACACCTTC,CASSAGEDYGYTF
TRBJ2-1,-,15,TRBV6-1,-,TGTGCCAGCAGTGAAGAGGCAAGCTCCTACAATGAGCAGTTCTTC,CASSEEASSYNEQFF
TRBJ2-7,TRBD2,17,TRBV3-1/TRBV3-2,-,TGTGCCAGCAGCCAAGATTCTAGCGGGGCCTTCTCCTACGAGCAGTACTTC,CASSQDSSGAFSYEQYF
TRBJ1-2,TRBD1,15,TRBV7-9,once,TGTGCCAGCAGCTCGACTGACAGGGGGCGGAGAGGCTACACCTTC,CASSSTDRGRRGYTF